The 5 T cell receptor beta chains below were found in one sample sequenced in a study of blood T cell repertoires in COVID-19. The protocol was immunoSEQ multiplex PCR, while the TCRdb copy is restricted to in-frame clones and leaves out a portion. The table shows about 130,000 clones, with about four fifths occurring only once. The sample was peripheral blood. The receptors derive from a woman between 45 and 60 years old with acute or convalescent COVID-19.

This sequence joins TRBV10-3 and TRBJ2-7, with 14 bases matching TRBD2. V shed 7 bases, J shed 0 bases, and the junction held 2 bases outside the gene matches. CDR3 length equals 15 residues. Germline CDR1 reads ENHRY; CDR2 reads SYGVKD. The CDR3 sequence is CAIKGLAGDSYEQYF. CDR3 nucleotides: TGTGCCATCAAGGGACTAGCGGGGGACTCCTACGAGCAGTACTTC.

The CDR3 region is CASSENVQGATEAFF. CDR3 in DNA: TGTGCCAGCAGTGAAAATGTACAGGGCGCCACTGAAGCTTTCTTT. This chain uses TRBV2 with TRBJ1-1, with D possibly TRBD1 on 6 matching bases. There are 15 residues in the CDR3. The V end lost 2 bases, the J end lost 4 bases, and 14 bases lay between the germline ends. Germline values: CDR1 SNHLY, CDR2 FYNNEI.

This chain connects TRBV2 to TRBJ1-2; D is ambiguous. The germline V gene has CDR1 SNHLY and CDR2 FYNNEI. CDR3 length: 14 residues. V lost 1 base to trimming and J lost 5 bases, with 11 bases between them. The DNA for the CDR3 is TGTGCCAGCAGTGAAGGGGGAGCCGGGTATGGCTACACCTTC. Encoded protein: CASSEGGAGYGYTF.

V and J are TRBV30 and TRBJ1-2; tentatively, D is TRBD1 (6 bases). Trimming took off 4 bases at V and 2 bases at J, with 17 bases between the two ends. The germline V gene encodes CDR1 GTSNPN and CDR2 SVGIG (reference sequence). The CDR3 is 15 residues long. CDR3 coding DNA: TGTGCCTGGACTTACTCCGGGGGGCGCAACTATGGCTACACCTTC. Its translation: CAWTYSGGRNYGYTF.

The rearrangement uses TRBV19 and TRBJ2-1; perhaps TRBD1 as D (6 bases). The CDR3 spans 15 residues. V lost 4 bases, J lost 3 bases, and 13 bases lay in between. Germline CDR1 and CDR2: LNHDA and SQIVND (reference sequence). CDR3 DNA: TGTGCCAGTAGTACTCGTACAGGGTACTACAATGAGCAGTTCTTC. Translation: CASSTRTGYYNEQFF.